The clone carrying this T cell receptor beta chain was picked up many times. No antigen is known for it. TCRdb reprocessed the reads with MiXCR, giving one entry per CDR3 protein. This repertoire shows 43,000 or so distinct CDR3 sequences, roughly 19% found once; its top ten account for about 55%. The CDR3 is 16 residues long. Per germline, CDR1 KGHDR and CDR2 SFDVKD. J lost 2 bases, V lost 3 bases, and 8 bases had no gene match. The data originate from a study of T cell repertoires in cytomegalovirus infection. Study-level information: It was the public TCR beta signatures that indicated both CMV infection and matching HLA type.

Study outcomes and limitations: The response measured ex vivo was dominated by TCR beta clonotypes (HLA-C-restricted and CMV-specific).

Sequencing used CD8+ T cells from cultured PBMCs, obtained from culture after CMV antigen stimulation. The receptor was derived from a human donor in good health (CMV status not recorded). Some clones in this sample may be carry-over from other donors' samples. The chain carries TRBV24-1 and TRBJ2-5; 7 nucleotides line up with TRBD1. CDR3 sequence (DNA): TGTGCCACCAGTGATGAGACAGGGAGTTATCAAGAGACCCAGTACTTC. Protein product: CATSDETGSYQETQYF.